The 28 T cell receptor beta chains given below trace back to one sample, sequenced in a study of cytomegalovirus exposure and HLA in healthy donors. The PCR had 60 Vbeta and 13 Jbeta primers. Sequenced by immunoSEQ multiplex PCR; TCRdb stores in-frame clones only, minus some. The sample consists of tens of thousands of clones, around 66% of them appearing once. The sequenced sample consisted of PBMCs. These receptors came from a man aged 55 to 69 in good health and CMV-seropositive.

The rearrangement links TRBV6-5 to TRBJ2-7, with 11 bases aligning to TRBD1. Germline CDR1 MNHEY, CDR2 SVGAGI. V trimming: 6 bases; J trimming: 4 bases; junction bases outside the gene matches: 5. CDR3 length: 14 residues. CDR3 coding DNA: TGTGCCAGCAGCGCCGGGGACAGGGGGTACGAGCAGTACTTC. It codes for CASSAGDRGYEQYF.

This chain links TRBV7-9 with TRBJ2-5, with D uncertain. Trimming took off 0 bases at V and 5 bases at J, with 4 bases between the two ends. The CDR3 contains 12 residues. CDR1 is SEHNR and CDR2 is FQNEAQ in the germline V gene (reference sequence). The CDR3 nucleotides read TGTGCCAGCAGCTTAGCCCCGGAGACCCAGTACTTC. It is translated as CASSLAPETQYF.

Here the CDR3 reads CASSVPGPAGDTLTSYNEQFF. The CDR3 DNA reads as TGTGCCAGCAGCGTTCCGGGGCCAGCGGGGGACACTTTAACTTCCTACAATGAGCAGTTCTTC. This chain connects TRBV9 to TRBJ2-1; 8 nucleotides match TRBD2. This CDR3 region has 21 residues. The germline V gene encodes CDR1 SGDLS and CDR2 YYNGEE. J lost 1 base, V lost 2 bases, and 20 bases had no gene match.

The genes are TRBV6-5 and TRBJ2-7; perhaps TRBD1 as D (5 bases). This CDR3 region has 14 residues. Germline CDR1 MNHEY, CDR2 SVGAGI. The germline V and J ends were trimmed by 6 bases and 0 bases, with 12 bases remaining between them. Here the CDR3 DNA reads TGTGCCAGCAGCCGGACACCCAACTCCTACGAGCAGTACTTC. It encodes CASSRTPNSYEQYF.

The chain has TRBV2 and TRBJ1-5; 8 positions agree with TRBD1. With 6 bases clipped from V and 11 bases from J, the junction kept 9 bases outside the gene matches. The V gene's germline CDR1 is SNHLY and CDR2 FYNNEI. CDR3 length equals 13 residues. The DNA of the CDR3 is TGTGCCAGCAGAGGACAGGGACCTTCGGCCCAGCATTTT. Encoded protein: CASRGQGPSAQHF.

The chain employs TRBV28 and TRBJ2-5, with D perhaps TRBD2 (6 bases). The CDR3 contains 14 residues. Germline V lookup: CDR1 MDHEN, CDR2 SYDVKM. The V and J ends lost 8 bases and 7 bases respectively, with 20 bases between them. This CDR3 reads CASLGAGSQGTQYF. The CDR3 DNA is TGTGCCAGCCTAGGAGCGGGCTCTCAGGGGACCCAGTACTTC.

The J gene is TRBJ2-1, the V gene TRBV6-5, with D possibly TRBD1 on 5 matching bases. Germline V gene data show CDR1 as MNHEY and CDR2 as SVGAGI. V was shortened by 2 bases and J by 12 bases, with 8 bases between the two germline ends. The CDR3 spans 11 residues. The CDR3 coding sequence is TGTGCCAGCAGTTACCAAGGGGTGCAGTTCTTC. Translating it yields CASSYQGVQFF.

The genes are TRBV10-1 and TRBJ2-7; TRBD1 aligns across 12 bases. With 6 bases clipped from V and 6 bases from J, the junction kept 6 bases outside the gene matches. Germline values: CDR1 WNHNN, CDR2 SYGVQD (reference sequence). CDR3 size: 14 residues. The CDR3 region is CASSLGTGGSEQYF. DNA of the CDR3: TGCGCCAGCAGCCTCGGGACAGGGGGCAGCGAGCAGTACTTC.

The gene calls are TRBV7-9 and TRBJ2-1, with 7 bases lining up with TRBD1. The ends lost 4 bases at V and 2 bases at J; junction bases unmatched: 8. Germline CDR1 reads SEHNR; CDR2 reads FQNEAQ (reference sequence). The CDR3 is 16 amino acids. CDR3 residues: CASSSEGARPYNEQFF. The CDR3 bases are TGTGCCAGCAGCTCCGAGGGGGCGCGCCCCTACAATGAGCAGTTCTTC. The variable domain in full, with the rest retrieved from reference TRBV7-9 and TRBJ2-1, is DTGVSQNPRHKITKRGQNVTFRCDPISEHNRLYWYRQTLGQGPEFLTYFQNEAQLEKSRLLSDRFSAERPKGSFSTLEIQRTEQGDSAMYLCASSSEGARPYNEQFFGPGTRLTVL.

The table lists this clone with a few counts. The chain joins TRBV28 to TRBJ2-4; 8 nucleotides line up with TRBD1. The length of the CDR3 is 15 residues. Trimming removed 8 bases from V and 6 bases from J; junction bases left unmatched: 12. CDR1 is MDHEN and CDR2 is SYDVKM in the germline V gene. The CDR3 protein is CASRSPGTGVNIQYF. CDR3 nucleotide sequence: TGTGCCAGCCGTTCTCCCGGGACAGGAGTAAACATTCAGTACTTC. The entire variable domain, with the rest obtained from reference TRBV28 and TRBJ2-4, is as follows: DVKVTQSSRYLVKRTGEKVFLECVQDMDHENMFWYRQDPGLGLRLIYFSYDVKMKEKGDIPEGYSVSREKKERFSLILESASTNQTSMYLCASRSPGTGVNIQYFGAGTRLSVL.

The CDR3 DNA is TGTGCCACCAGCAGGGGCCCCGGACAGGGTCTTTCGTCGCCCCAGCATTTT. Translated, it gives CATSRGPGQGLSSPQHF. V usage is TRBV15 and J usage is TRBJ1-5; 8 nucleotides line up with TRBD1. V lost 3 bases and J lost 9; bases outside the gene matches: 16. The CDR3 has 17 residues. The germline V gene has CDR1 LNHNV and CDR2 YYDKDF (reference sequence).

This chain joins TRBV28 and TRBJ2-1, with D tentatively TRBD2 (5 bases). CDR3 size: 13 residues. The V and J ends lost 3 bases and 6 bases respectively, with 9 bases between them. The germline V gene encodes CDR1 MDHEN and CDR2 SYDVKM. CDR3 in DNA: TGTGCCAGCAGTTTTCGGACTGGCAATGAGCAGTTCTTC. This encodes CASSFRTGNEQFF.

The chain is built from TRBV6-5 and TRBJ1-1, with 9 bases aligning to TRBD1. Germline V gene data show CDR1 as MNHEY and CDR2 as SVGAGI. The CDR3 extends over 14 amino acids. V shed 6 bases, J shed 5 bases, and the junction held 7 bases outside the gene matches. CDR3 in DNA: TGTGCCAGCAGAAAGGGACAGGGAAGAACTGAAGCTTTCTTT. Translation gives CASRKGQGRTEAFF.

The chain is built from TRBV9 and TRBJ2-2, with D possibly TRBD1 on 5 matching bases. V lost 8 bases and J lost 0, with 14 bases in between. The germline gives CDR1 SGDLS, CDR2 YYNGEE. This CDR3 region has 15 residues. The CDR3 DNA sequence: TGTGCCAGAGGCCGCCCCAGGGCGAACACCGGGGAGCTGTTTTTT. Translating gives CARGRPRANTGELFF.

V is TRBV5-1 and J is TRBJ2-5, with D hard to call. The CDR3 contains 13 residues. The germline V and J ends were trimmed by 2 bases and 5 bases, with 10 bases remaining between them. CDR1 is SGHRS and CDR2 is YFSETQ in the germline V gene. CDR3 nucleotides: TGCGCCAGCAGCTTAGTGCCCCGGGAGACCCAGTACTTC. As protein: CASSLVPRETQYF.

The chain combines TRBV14 with TRBJ1-2, with D perhaps TRBD1 (5 bases). Germline V gene sequence: CDR1 SGHDN, CDR2 FVKESK. Trimming took 4 bases from V and 5 from J, leaving 17 bases between them. CDR3 length: 15 residues. The CDR3 region is CASSPSKRGLYGYTF. CDR3 bases: TGTGCCAGCAGCCCGAGTAAAAGGGGTTTATATGGCTACACCTTC.

The chain is built from TRBV7-9 and TRBJ1-1; 8 bases are a match to TRBD1. This CDR3 is built from 14 residues. Per the germline V gene, CDR1 is SEHNR and CDR2 is FQNEAQ (reference sequence). V lost 4 bases and J lost 3; bases outside the gene matches: 4. The chain's CDR3 is CASSSGQDHTEAFF. The DNA of the CDR3 is TGTGCCAGCAGCTCGGGACAGGACCACACTGAAGCTTTCTTT.

This clone was observed a few times. This chain links TRBV6-5 with TRBJ1-1; weak D call: TRBD1 (5 bases). Germline V CDR1 and CDR2: MNHEY, SVGAGI. The CDR3 extends over 11 amino acids. The CDR3 loop is CGSRGNTEAFF. The CDR3 DNA is TGTGGATCAAGGGGGAACACTGAAGCTTTCTTT.

This sequence joins TRBV7-2 and TRBJ2-1; D unclear. Germline CDR1 SGHTA, CDR2 FQGNSA. V was shortened by 6 bases and J by 0 bases, with 12 bases between the two germline ends. This CDR3 has 15 amino acids. The CDR3 nucleotides are TGTGCCAGCAGATTCTCGGAGAGCTCCTACAATGAGCAGTTCTTC. This sequence encodes CASRFSESSYNEQFF.

The sample holds one count of this clone. The V and J genes are TRBV10-1 and TRBJ2-1, with D perhaps TRBD1 (8 bases). The CDR3 sequence is 15 residues long. In germline, CDR1 is WNHNN, CDR2 SYGVQD (reference sequence). Trimming stripped 7 bases from V and 7 bases from J, with 20 bases between. The CDR3 protein is CASTADREGRNEQFF. In DNA form, the CDR3 reads TGCGCCAGCACCGCGGACAGGGAGGGTCGGAATGAGCAGTTCTTC.

The chain carries TRBV9 and TRBJ1-4; no firm D call. V was trimmed by 0 bases and J by 6 bases, leaving 6 bases between them. Germline values: CDR1 SGDLS, CDR2 YYNGEE. The CDR3 is 13 amino acids. The CDR3: CASSVGLDEKLFF. CDR3 DNA sequence: TGTGCCAGCAGCGTAGGGCTTGATGAAAAACTGTTTTTT.

This chain connects TRBV28 to TRBJ2-7, with a weak D call TRBD1 (5 bases). CDR1 is MDHEN and CDR2 is SYDVKM in the germline V gene. The ends were cut back, 4 bases at V and 3 bases at J, with 16 bases in the middle. CDR3 length: 15 residues. The CDR3 here is CASSSTPKGIYEQYF. The CDR3 coding sequence is TGTGCCAGCAGTTCCACCCCGAAGGGGATCTACGAGCAGTACTTC.

The chain is built from TRBV28 and TRBJ1-4, with D maybe TRBD1 (6 bases). Trimming took off 7 bases at V and 8 bases at J, with 23 bases between the two ends. The CDR3 runs 16 residues. Germline CDR1 reads MDHEN; CDR2 reads SYDVKM. CDR3 DNA: TGTGCCAGCACCCTCGGGGTACAGGGCGAATCGGAAAAACTGTTTTTT. This gives the protein CASTLGVQGESEKLFF.

This rearrangement joins TRBV11-2 to TRBJ2-2; D is possibly TRBD2 (5 bases). The CDR3 length is 16 residues. V lost 1 base and J lost 0, with 9 bases in between. The germline V gene encodes CDR1 SGHAT and CDR2 FQNNGV. The DNA for the CDR3 is TGTGCCAGCAGCTTAGTGGCCGGGACGAACACCGGGGAGCTGTTTTTT. Its translation is CASSLVAGTNTGELFF.

The chain links TRBV5-6 to TRBJ2-2, with 8 positions matching TRBD2. Germline CDR1 reads SGHDT; CDR2 reads YYEEEE. The CDR3 is 15 amino acids. The trim removed 1 base at V and 5 bases at J, leaving 4 bases unmatched. The CDR3 here is CASSLTPSGTGELFF. The CDR3 DNA is TGTGCCAGCAGCTTGACCCCTAGCGGGACCGGGGAGCTGTTTTTT.

The V gene is TRBV2, the J gene TRBJ1-4; the D is unclear. V was clipped by 5 bases and J by 7 bases, with 14 bases between them. The germline CDR1 and CDR2 sequences are SNHLY and FYNNEI. The CDR3 runs 14 residues. The CDR3 bases are TGTGCCAGCAGTTTTAGCGTGGTGGGTGAAAAACTGTTTTTT. It yields the protein CASSFSVVGEKLFF.

This clone came up once. The rearrangement uses TRBV9 and TRBJ2-2; 10 positions agree with TRBD1. V shed 0 bases and J 5 bases; nucleotides not matched to a gene: 4. Germline values: CDR1 SGDLS, CDR2 YYNGEE. The CDR3 has 16 residues. This CDR3 is CASSVEDRGRTGELFF. DNA of the CDR3: TGTGCCAGCAGCGTAGAAGACAGGGGGCGAACCGGGGAGCTGTTTTTT.

This clone was counted only a few times. The chain employs TRBV11-2 and TRBJ2-2; the match to TRBD1 covers 7 bases. The length of the CDR3 is 15 residues. V lost 6 bases and J lost 4; bases outside the gene matches: 8. The V gene's germline CDR1 is SGHAT and CDR2 FQNNGV. The CDR3, as DNA: TGTGCCAGCAGAGGGGGCAACCAACGCACCGGGGAGCTGTTTTTT. It codes for CASRGGNQRTGELFF.